The 14 T cell receptor beta chains below come from one sample, sequenced in a study of blood T cell repertoires in COVID-19. Method: immunoSEQ multiplex PCR; TCRdb's copy keeps in-frame clones and lacks some. The repertoire includes tens of thousands of clones, approximately 86% of them detected once, and 3% to 3.5% sits in the top ten. The sequenced sample was peripheral blood. These receptors all come from a man aged 50 to 59 with acute or convalescent COVID-19.

This clone was observed once. The rearrangement links TRBV7-6 to TRBJ2-5; possible D gene TRBD2, 5 bases. This CDR3 has 14 residues. Trimming shortened V by 4 bases and J by 4 bases, and 13 bases separated the two germline ends. From germline, CDR1 is SGHVS and CDR2 FNYEAQ. Here the CDR3 reads CASSSNPRGETQYF. The CDR3, as DNA: TGTGCCAGCAGCTCGAACCCCCGGGGAGAGACCCAGTACTTC.

This clone was seen more than once but under ten times. The chain couples TRBV2 to TRBJ2-5; TRBD2 aligns across 13 bases. Unmatched junction bases numbered 10, after V lost 8 bases and J lost 7 bases. Looked up from germline, CDR1 is SNHLY and CDR2 is FYNNEI. The CDR3 runs 15 residues. The CDR3 DNA sequence: TGTGCCAGCTGCCCGGGACTAGCGGGGAGCATGACCCAGTACTTC. Translated, it gives CASCPGLAGSMTQYF.

The chain carries TRBV7-2 and TRBJ2-3; TRBD2 agrees at 15 bases. Losses at the gene ends were 2 bases for V and 3 bases for J; bases not matched to a gene: 6. There are 18 residues in the CDR3. CDR1 SGHTA and CDR2 FQGNSA come from the germline V gene. CDR3 sequence (DNA): TGTGCCAGCAGCTTATCCGGACTAGCGGGAGGGAGGACAGATACGCAGTATTTT. Its translation: CASSLSGLAGGRTDTQYF. The variable domain in full, completed from reference TRBV7-2 and TRBJ2-3, reads GAGVSQSPSNKVTEKGKDVELRCDPISGHTALYWYRQSLGQGLEFLIYFQGNSAPDKSGLPSDRFSAERTGGSVSTLTIQRTQQEDSAVYLCASSLSGLAGGRTDTQYFGPGTRLTVL.

This clone was detected only once. The chain uses TRBV19 and TRBJ1-6, with D possibly being TRBD1 (6 bases). Per germline, CDR1 LNHDA and CDR2 SQIVND (reference sequence). CDR3 length: 14 amino acids. Trimming left V 6 bases short and J 6 bases short, with 12 bases between. The CDR3 DNA sequence: TGTGCCAGTAGGTCCGCAGGGGCTAATTCACCCCTCCACTTT. Translated, it gives CASRSAGANSPLHF.

The rearrangement uses TRBV4-3 and TRBJ2-7, with 8 bases that match TRBD1. This CDR3 spans 14 amino acids. Germline values: CDR1 LGHNA, CDR2 YSLEER. The V segment lost 5 bases and the J segment 2 bases; nucleotides outside the gene matches: 5. The CDR3: CASSSTGGTYEQYF. CDR3 bases: TGCGCCAGCAGCTCAACAGGGGGTACCTACGAGCAGTACTTC.

This rearrangement joins TRBV15 to TRBJ1-1; 7 nucleotides align to TRBD1. CDR1 is LNHNV and CDR2 is YYDKDF in the germline V gene (reference sequence). The CDR3 covers 15 residues. V shed 5 bases and J 1 base; nucleotides not matched to a gene: 7. CDR3 in amino acids: CATSVRTGGNTEAFF. The CDR3 DNA follows: TGTGCCACCAGCGTTCGGACAGGTGGGAACACTGAAGCTTTCTTT. Variable domain in full (rest from reference TRBV15 and TRBJ1-1): DAMVIQNPRYQVTQFGKPVTLSCSQTLNHNVMYWYQQKSSQAPKLLFHYYDKDFNNEADTPDNFQSRRPNTSFCFLDIRSPGLGDTAMYLCATSVRTGGNTEAFFGQGTRLTVV.

V usage is TRBV21-1 and J usage is TRBJ2-2; whether TRBD2, the table's D call, matches the DNA was not checked. TRBV21-1 is annotated as a pseudogene. There are 18 residues in the CDR3. This CDR3 is CASSKGLAGGGVTGELFF. The CDR3 DNA sequence: TGTGCCAGCAGCAAAGGACTAGCGGGAGGGGGCGTCACCGGGGAGCTGTTTTTT.

The V call is TRBV2, the J call TRBJ2-1, with D perhaps TRBD2 (6 bases). The CDR3 extends over 17 amino acids. V shed 8 bases and J shed 1 base, with 21 bases lying between them. Germline CDR1 SNHLY, CDR2 FYNNEI. The DNA for the CDR3 is TGTGCCAGCGGGTGGCCCCCAGCGGGTCAATCCTACAATGAGCAGTTCTTC. Translation: CASGWPPAGQSYNEQFF. Using reference TRBV2 and TRBJ2-1 for the parts outside the CDR3, the full variable domain is EPEVTQTPSHQVTQMGQEVILRCVPISNHLYFYWYRQILGQKVEFLVSFYNNEISEKSEIFDDQFSVERPDGSNFTLKIRSTKLEDSAMYFCASGWPPAGQSYNEQFFGPGTRLTVL.

The rearrangement uses TRBV7-2 and TRBJ2-3; tentatively, D is TRBD2 (6 bases). CDR1 and CDR2 from the germline V gene are SGHTA and FQGNSA. The CDR3 length is 16 residues. Trimming removed 1 base at V and 1 base at J, with 12 bases between. The CDR3 is CASSLERGSGTDTQYF. The CDR3, as DNA: TGTGCCAGCAGCTTAGAACGGGGGAGTGGCACAGATACGCAGTATTTT.

This clone occurred once. The chain is built from TRBV5-4 and TRBJ2-1, with D possibly being TRBD1 (6 bases). The V and J ends lost 0 bases and 4 bases respectively, with 11 bases between them. The V gene's germline CDR1 is SGHNT and CDR2 YYREEE (reference sequence). The CDR3 runs 15 residues. In nucleotides, the CDR3 is TGTGCCAGCAGCTTGGACCCGGGACAATACAATGAGCAGTTCTTC. Translated, it gives CASSLDPGQYNEQFF.

V gene TRBV5-1 combines with J gene TRBJ2-2; tentative D call: TRBD1 (6 bases). Germline V lookup: CDR1 SGHRS, CDR2 YFSETQ. Trimming cost V 4 bases and J 1 base, with 8 bases left between them. The length of the CDR3 is 14 residues. The CDR3 protein is CASSQGQNTGELFF. CDR3 in DNA: TGCGCCAGCAGCCAGGGACAGAACACCGGGGAGCTGTTTTTT.

The V call is TRBV5-1, the J call TRBJ2-7, with TRBD1 as a possible D gene (7 bases). V gave up 5 bases and J gave up 3 bases, with 21 bases separating them. The CDR3 is 16 amino acids. The germline V gene encodes CDR1 SGHRS and CDR2 YFSETQ. CDR3 coding DNA: TGCGCCAGCAGGACCACAGGGGCGACGGGAGACTACGAGCAGTACTTC. Residues: CASRTTGATGDYEQYF. Variable domain in full (rest from reference TRBV5-1 and TRBJ2-7): KAGVTQTPRYLIKTRGQQVTLSCSPISGHRSVSWYQQTPGQGLQFLFEYFSETQRNKGNFPGRFSGRQFSNSRSEMNVSTLELGDSALYLCASRTTGATGDYEQYFGPGTRLTVT.

The genes are TRBV29-1 and TRBJ2-7, with TRBD1 matching 9 bases. This CDR3 is built from 14 residues. Unmatched junction bases numbered 8, after V lost 2 bases and J lost 6 bases. Germline V gene sequence: CDR1 SQVTM, CDR2 ANQGSEA. The CDR3 reads CSVEKVDRGVEQYF. The CDR3 region has the DNA TGCAGCGTTGAAAAAGTGGACAGGGGCGTCGAGCAGTACTTC.

The chain employs TRBV19 and TRBJ1-3; tentatively, D is TRBD1 (5 bases). The CDR3 length is 18 residues. Trimming removed 3 bases from V and 4 bases from J, with 22 bases in between. In germline, CDR1 is LNHDA, CDR2 SQIVND (reference sequence). The CDR3 bases are TGTGCCAGTAGTATCACTACAGGCATCAAGAGGACAGGAAACACCATATATTTT. Translated: CASSITTGIKRTGNTIYF. The full variable domain, with the rest looked up from reference TRBV19 and TRBJ1-3, is DGGITQSPKYLFRKEGQNVTLSCEQNLNHDAMYWYRQDPGQGLRLIYYSQIVNDFQKGDIAEGYSVSREKKESFPLTVTSAQKNPTAFYLCASSITTGIKRTGNTIYFGEGSWLTVV.